This T cell receptor beta chain comes out of a study of blood T cell repertoires in COVID-19 (dated by TCRdb to about 2020). The study in broad terms: Samples covering the acute and convalescent phases of COVID-19 were provided by collaborators in the United States, Italy and Spain. The material from the prospective study consisted of cDNA or gDNA derived from T cells, B-cell-depleted T cells, or PBMCs. Subjects who had been exposed to COVID-19, were actively infected with it, or had recovered from it provided the deeply sampled blood TCRbeta repertoires that made up the dataset. The repertoires were released in a freely available public database intended as a resource for research on the immune response to SARS-CoV-2. Samples were obtained from the ongoing ImmuneRACE study (first 160 participants) and from over 1,000 subjects provided by 6 global collaborators. Nearly every sample came with metadata listing a de-identified subject ID, COVID-19 status, age in years and sex. Where available, HLA class I and class II types were taken from metadata supplied by the sample provider and were not determined by assay-based typing. Results the study describes overall, beyond this receptor: The amount of clinical and demographic metadata varied by source and participant and was provided uncurated.

A second Seattle source provided samples from volunteer blood donors who had recovered from COVID-19. Whole blood was collected in K2EDTA tubes by collaborating institutions according to the institutions' own protocols. For TCRbeta analysis, collaborators shipped samples as frozen whole blood, isolated PBMCs, or DNA extracted from either of those sample types. TCRbeta CDR3 regions were amplified from genomic DNA by means of the immunoSEQ Assay, a bias-controlled multiplex PCR. As for the original processing: Within the assay, amplification of reference gene primers was used to estimate how many nucleated cells each sample contained. To quantify the absolute abundance of each unique TCRbeta CDR3 rearrangement, sequence reads were collapsed and filtered. For each sample, productive Simpson clonality was calculated by taking the square root of Simpson's diversity index across productive rearrangements. The table comes from immuneACCESS by way of TCRdb, which keeps in-frame sequences with V and J called. Part of the clones is missing from these tables; in studies checked, under half for an unresolved V gene and the rest for unknown reasons. The DNA was the basis for D and trimming; V, J and clone size are from that table. For this sample the table gives roughly 230,000 clones, of which roughly 89% were detected only once. 4% to 5% of the sample rests with the top ten.

As regards this clone: Its cognate antigen has yet to be identified. Base qualities are missing; no much larger clone stands one base away.

This TCR was recovered from a middle-aged woman who had recovered from COVID-19. Sample: peripheral blood.

Here the CDR3 is given as CASSPTSGGDTGELFF. At the DNA level, the sequence is TGTGCCAGCAGTCCAACTAGCGGGGGGGACACCGGGGAGCTGTTTTTT. The V and J genes are TRBV9 and TRBJ2-2, and TRBD2 aligns with 13 junction nucleotides. Here V drops 5 bases and J drops 3 bases, and the junction holds 4 bases not matched to any gene. The germline V gene provides CDR1 SGDLS and CDR2 YYNGEE. The CDR3 spans 16 residues, from the cysteine through the phenylalanine. Solely the CDR3 DNA is kept, with 48 bases framed from the first base. Beyond the CDR3, the reference TRBV9 and TRBJ2-2 genes provide the residues; the full variable domain reads: DSGVTQTPKHLITATGQRVTLRCSPRSGDLSVYWYQQSLDQGLQFLIQYYNGEERAKGNILERFSAQQFPDLHSELNLSSLELGDSALYFCASSPTSGGDTGELFFGEGSRLTVL.